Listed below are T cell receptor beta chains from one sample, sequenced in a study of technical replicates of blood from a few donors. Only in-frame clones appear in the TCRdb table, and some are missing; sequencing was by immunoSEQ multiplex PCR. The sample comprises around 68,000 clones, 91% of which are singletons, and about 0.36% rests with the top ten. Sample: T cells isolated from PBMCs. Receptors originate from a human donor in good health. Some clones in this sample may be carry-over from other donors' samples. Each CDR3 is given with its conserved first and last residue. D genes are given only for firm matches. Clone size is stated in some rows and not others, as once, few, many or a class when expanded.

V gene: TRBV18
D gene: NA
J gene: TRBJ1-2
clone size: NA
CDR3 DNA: TGTGCCAGCTCACCCACGGACTATGGCTACACCTTC
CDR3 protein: CASSPTDYGYTF

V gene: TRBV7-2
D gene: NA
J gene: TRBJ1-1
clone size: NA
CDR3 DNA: TGTGCCAGCAGCTTAGTGTACGGGGGGGCGGACACTGAAGCTTTCTTT
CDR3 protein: CASSLVYGGADTEAFF

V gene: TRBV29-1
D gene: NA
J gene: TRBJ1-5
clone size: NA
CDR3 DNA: TGCAGCGCCGACGCCGGTTCGGGGGGTGGAAGCAATCAGCCCCAGCATTTT
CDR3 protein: CSADAGSGGGSNQPQHF

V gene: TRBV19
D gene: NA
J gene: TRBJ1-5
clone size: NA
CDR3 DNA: TGTGCCAGTAGTATTTTTTGGAGCGATAGCAATCAGCCCCAGCATTTT
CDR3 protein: CASSIFWSDSNQPQHF

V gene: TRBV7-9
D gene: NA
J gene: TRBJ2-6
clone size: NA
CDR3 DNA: TGTGCCAGCAGCACCGATTACAGGGCCTCTGGGGCCAACGTCCTGACTTTC
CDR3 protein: CASSTDYRASGANVLTF

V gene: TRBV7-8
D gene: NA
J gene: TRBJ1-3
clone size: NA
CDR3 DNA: TGTGCCAGCACCCTGAGTCGGGTTGCTGGAAACACCATATATTTT
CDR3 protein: CASTLSRVAGNTIYF

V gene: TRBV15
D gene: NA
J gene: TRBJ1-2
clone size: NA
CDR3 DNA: TGTGCCACCAGCAGACCGTTGGCGGGAATTGGCTACACCTTC
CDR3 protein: CATSRPLAGIGYTF

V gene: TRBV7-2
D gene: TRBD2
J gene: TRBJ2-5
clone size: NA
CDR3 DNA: TGTGCCAGCAGCTCAACTAGCGGAGAGACCCAGTACTTC
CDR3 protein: CASSSTSGETQYF

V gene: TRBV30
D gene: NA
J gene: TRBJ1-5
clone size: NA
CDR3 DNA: TGTGCCTGGAGTACTGATAGCAATCAGCCCCAGCATTTT
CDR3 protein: CAWSTDSNQPQHF

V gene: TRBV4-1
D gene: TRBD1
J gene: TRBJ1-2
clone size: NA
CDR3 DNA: TGCGCCAGCAGCCAAGAGCGGACAGGGCCCTATGGCTACACCTTC
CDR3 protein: CASSQERTGPYGYTF

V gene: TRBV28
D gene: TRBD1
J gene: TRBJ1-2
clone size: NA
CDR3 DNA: TGTGCCAGCAGTCGACAGGGGGCGGACTATGGCTACACCTTC
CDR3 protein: CASSRQGADYGYTF

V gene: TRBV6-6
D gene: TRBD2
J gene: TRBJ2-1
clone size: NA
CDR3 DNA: TGTGCCAGCAGGGACCCGGGACTAGCGGGAGACAATGAGCAGTTCTTC
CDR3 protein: CASRDPGLAGDNEQFF

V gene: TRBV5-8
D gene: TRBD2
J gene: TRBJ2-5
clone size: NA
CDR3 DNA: TGTGCCAGCAGCTTGGGGACTAGCGGGGGGGAGACCCAGTACTTC
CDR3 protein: CASSLGTSGGETQYF

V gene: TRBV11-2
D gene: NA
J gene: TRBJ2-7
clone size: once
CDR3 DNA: TGTGCCAGCAGCTCGACTAGTGTTTACGAGCAGTACTTC
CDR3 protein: CASSSTSVYEQYF

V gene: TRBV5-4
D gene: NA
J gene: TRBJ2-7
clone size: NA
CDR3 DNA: TGTGCCAGCAGCTTGGATTTGGCGGGGCGTGGCGAGCAGTACTTC
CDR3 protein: CASSLDLAGRGEQYF

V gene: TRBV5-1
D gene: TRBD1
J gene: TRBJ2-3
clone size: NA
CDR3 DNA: TGCGCCAGCAGCTTCGGGGACAGGGTCCACCTCACAGATACGCAGTATTTT
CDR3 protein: CASSFGDRVHLTDTQYF

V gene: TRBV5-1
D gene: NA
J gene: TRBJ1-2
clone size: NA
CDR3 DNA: TGCGCCAGCAGCTTGGGGGTTTTAGTAGGCAGGGGACATGCTGGCTACACCTTC
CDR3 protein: CASSLGVLVGRGHAGYTF

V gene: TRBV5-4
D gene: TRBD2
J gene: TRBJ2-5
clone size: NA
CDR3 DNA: TGTGCCAGCAGCTGGGTAGCGGGGGATCTCGGGGAGACCCAGTACTTC
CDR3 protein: CASSWVAGDLGETQYF

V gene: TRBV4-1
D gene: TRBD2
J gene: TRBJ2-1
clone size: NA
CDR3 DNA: TGCGCCAGCAGCCAATCGGTAGCGGGGGGCCGCAATGAGCAGTTCTTC
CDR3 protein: CASSQSVAGGRNEQFF

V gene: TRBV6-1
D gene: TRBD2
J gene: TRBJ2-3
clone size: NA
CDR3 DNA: TGTGCCAGCAGGGACGGGGGGGAGGGGAAAGATACGCAGTATTTT
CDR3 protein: CASRDGGEGKDTQYF

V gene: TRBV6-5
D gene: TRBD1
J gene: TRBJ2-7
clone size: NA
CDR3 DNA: TGTGCCAGCAGTTACACCGGGACAGCCCCGACGGAGCAGTACTTC
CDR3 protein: CASSYTGTAPTEQYF